This T cell receptor beta chain was retrieved from a study of CD8 T cells in ankylosing spondylitis. Many counts were recorded for this clonotype. Antigen unknown. Study-wide findings and caveats: It appeared that ankylosing spondylitis blood was characterized by a TCR beta motif of fewer than 10 highly homologous variants.

Each CDR3 protein is one row after TCRdb ran MiXCR on the 5' RACE reads. The sample contains over 450,000 distinct CDR3 sequences, about 12% of which appear only once. This receptor was obtained from a male donor with ankylosing spondylitis. The sequencing sample was made of blood, either unsorted or a sorted T cell fraction (not recorded which).

CDR3 sequence (DNA): TGTGCCAGCAGAAACGCCCAAGAGACCCAGTACTTC. It encodes CASRNAQETQYF. The V gene is TRBV2, the J gene TRBJ2-5; D is ambiguous. CDR1 and CDR2 from the germline V gene are SNHLY and FYNNEI. The CDR3 is made up of 12 amino acids. Trimming took 6 bases from V and 1 from J, leaving 6 bases between them.